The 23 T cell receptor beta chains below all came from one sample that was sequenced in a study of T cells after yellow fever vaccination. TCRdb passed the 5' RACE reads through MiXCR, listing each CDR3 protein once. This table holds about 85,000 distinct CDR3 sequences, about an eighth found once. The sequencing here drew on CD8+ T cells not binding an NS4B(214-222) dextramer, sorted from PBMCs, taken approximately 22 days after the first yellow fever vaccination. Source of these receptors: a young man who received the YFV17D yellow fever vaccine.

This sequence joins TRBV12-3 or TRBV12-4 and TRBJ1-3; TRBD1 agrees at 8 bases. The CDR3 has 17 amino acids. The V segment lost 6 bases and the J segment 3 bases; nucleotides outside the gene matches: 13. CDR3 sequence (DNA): TGTGCCAGCAGCCTCGCTCTTGGACAGGGCAATGGAAACACCATATATTTT. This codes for CASSLALGQGNGNTIYF.

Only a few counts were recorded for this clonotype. CDR3 nucleotides: TGTGCCAGCAGCTCATTGGATTTGGCCTGGGATACGCAGTATTTT. Protein: CASSSLDLAWDTQYF. The rearrangement joins TRBV7-2 to TRBJ2-3; the D is unclear. The CDR3 totals 15 residues. In germline, CDR1 is SGHTA, CDR2 FQGNSA. V dropped 4 bases and J dropped 6 bases, with 17 bases sitting between them.

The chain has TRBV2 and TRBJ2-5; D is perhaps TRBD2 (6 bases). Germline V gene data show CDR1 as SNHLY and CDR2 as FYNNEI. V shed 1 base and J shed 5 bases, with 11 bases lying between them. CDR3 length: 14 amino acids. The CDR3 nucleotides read TGTGCCAGCAGTGAAGGAACTAGCTGGGAGACCCAGTACTTC. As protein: CASSEGTSWETQYF. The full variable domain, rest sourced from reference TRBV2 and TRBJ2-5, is EPEVTQTPSHQVTQMGQEVILRCVPISNHLYFYWYRQILGQKVEFLVSFYNNEISEKSEIFDDQFSVERPDGSNFTLKIRSTKLEDSAMYFCASSEGTSWETQYFGPGTRLLVL.

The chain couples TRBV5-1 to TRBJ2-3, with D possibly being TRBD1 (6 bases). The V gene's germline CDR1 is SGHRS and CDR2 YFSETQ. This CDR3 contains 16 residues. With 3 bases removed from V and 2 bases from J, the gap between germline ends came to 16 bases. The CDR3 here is CASSSQTGITTDTQYF. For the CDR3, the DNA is TGCGCCAGCAGCTCTCAGACAGGAATAACCACAGATACGCAGTATTTT.

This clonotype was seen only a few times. The CDR3 nucleotides are TGCAGCATGACAGGGGACGAGAACACTGAAGCTTTCTTT. The encoded protein is CSMTGDENTEAFF. The chain has TRBV29-1 and TRBJ1-1; 8 nucleotides line up with TRBD1. The V gene's germline CDR1 is SQVTM and CDR2 ANQGSEA. The CDR3 extends over 13 amino acids. V shed 8 bases, J shed 1 base, and the junction held 6 bases outside the gene matches.

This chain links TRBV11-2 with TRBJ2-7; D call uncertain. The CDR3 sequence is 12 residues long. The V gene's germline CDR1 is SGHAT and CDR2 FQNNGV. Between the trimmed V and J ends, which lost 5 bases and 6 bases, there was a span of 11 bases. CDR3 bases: TGTGCCAGCAGCAAGACCTCCCTCGAGCAGTACGTC. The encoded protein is CASSKTSLEQYV.

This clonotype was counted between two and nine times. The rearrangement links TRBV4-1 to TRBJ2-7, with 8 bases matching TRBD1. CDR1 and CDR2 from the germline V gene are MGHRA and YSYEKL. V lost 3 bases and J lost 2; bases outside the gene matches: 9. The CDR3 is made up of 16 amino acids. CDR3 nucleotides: TGCGCCAGCAGCCATGACCTACAGGGGGGACCCTACGAGCAGTACGTC. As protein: CASSHDLQGGPYEQYV.

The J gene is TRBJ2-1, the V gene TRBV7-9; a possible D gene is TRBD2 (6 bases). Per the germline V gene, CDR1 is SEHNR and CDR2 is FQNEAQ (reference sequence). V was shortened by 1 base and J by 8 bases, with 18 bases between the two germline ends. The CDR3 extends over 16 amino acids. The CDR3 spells CASSLGVGGMFDEQFF. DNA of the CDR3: TGTGCCAGCAGCTTAGGAGTGGGGGGTATGTTCGATGAGCAGTTCTTC.

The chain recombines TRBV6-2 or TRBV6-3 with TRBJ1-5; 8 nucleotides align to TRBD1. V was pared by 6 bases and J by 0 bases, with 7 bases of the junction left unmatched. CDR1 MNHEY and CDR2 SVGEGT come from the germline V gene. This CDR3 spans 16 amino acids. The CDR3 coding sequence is TGTGCCAGCAGCCAAGGGACAGGCTATAGCAATCAGCCCCAGCATTTT. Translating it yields CASSQGTGYSNQPQHF.

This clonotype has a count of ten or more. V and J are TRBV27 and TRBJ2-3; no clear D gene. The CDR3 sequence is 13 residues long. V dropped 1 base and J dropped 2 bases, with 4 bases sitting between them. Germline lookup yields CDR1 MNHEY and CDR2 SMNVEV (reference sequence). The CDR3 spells CASSLYNTDTQYF. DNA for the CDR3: TGTGCCAGCAGTTTATACAACACAGATACGCAGTATTTT.

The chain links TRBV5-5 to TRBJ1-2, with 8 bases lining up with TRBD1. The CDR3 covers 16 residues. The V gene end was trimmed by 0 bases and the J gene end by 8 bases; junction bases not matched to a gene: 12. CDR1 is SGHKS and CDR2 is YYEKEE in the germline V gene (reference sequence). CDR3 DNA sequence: TGTGCCAGCAGCTTGGCTCGGACAGGGATTAGTGAAGGCTACACCTTC. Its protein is CASSLARTGISEGYTF.

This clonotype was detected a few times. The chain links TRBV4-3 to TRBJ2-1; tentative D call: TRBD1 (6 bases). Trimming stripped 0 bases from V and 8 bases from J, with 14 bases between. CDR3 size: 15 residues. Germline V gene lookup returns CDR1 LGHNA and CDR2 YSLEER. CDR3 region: CASSQERNRAHEQFF. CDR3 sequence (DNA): TGCGCCAGCAGCCAAGAGCGGAACAGGGCCCATGAGCAGTTCTTC.

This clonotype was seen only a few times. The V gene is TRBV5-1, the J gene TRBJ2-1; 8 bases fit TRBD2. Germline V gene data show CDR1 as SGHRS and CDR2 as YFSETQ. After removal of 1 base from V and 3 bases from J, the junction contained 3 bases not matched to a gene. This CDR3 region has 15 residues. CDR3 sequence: CASSLRGGYYNEQFF. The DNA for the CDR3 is TGCGCCAGCAGCTTGCGCGGGGGGTACTACAATGAGCAGTTCTTC.

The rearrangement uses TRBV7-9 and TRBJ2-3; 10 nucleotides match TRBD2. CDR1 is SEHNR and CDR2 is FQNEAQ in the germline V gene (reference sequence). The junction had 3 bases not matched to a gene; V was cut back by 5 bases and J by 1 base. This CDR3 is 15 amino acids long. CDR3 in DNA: TGTGCCAGCAGCGCGCTAGCGGGGGGCACAGATACGCAGTATTTT. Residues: CASSALAGGTDTQYF. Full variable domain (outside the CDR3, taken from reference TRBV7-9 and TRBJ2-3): DTGVSQNPRHKITKRGQNVTFRCDPISEHNRLYWYRQTLGQGPEFLTYFQNEAQLEKSRLLSDRFSAERPKGSFSTLEIQRTEQGDSAMYLCASSALAGGTDTQYFGPGTRLTVL.

The CDR3 DNA is TGTGCCAGCAGCTTTGACGGGAGCTCCTACAATGAGCAGTTCTTC. Protein sequence: CASSFDGSSYNEQFF. This chain connects TRBV7-8 to TRBJ2-1, with D perhaps matching TRBD2 (6 bases). The CDR3 contains 15 residues. Trimming took off 3 bases at V and 0 bases at J, with 9 bases between the two ends. Germline V lookup: CDR1 SGHVS, CDR2 FQNEAQ.

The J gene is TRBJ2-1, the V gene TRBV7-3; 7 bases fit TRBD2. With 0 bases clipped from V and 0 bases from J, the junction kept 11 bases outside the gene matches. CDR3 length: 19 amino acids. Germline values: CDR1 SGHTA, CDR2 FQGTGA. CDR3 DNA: TGTGCCAGCAGCTTAACTGATGTGGCTAGCGGTTCCTCCTACAATGAGCAGTTCTTC. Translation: CASSLTDVASGSSYNEQFF.

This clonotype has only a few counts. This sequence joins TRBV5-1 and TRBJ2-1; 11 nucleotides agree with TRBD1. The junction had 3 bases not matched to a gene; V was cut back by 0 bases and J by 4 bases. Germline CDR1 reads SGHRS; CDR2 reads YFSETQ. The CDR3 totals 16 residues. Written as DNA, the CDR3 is TGCGCCAGCAGCTTGGGGACAGGGGGCACTTACAATGAGCAGTTCTTC. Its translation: CASSLGTGGTYNEQFF.

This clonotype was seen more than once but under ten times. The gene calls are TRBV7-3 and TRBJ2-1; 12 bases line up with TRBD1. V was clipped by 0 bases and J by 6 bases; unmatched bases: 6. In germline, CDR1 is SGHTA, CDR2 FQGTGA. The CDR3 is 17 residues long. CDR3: CASSLTSGTGGLNEQFF. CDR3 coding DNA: TGTGCCAGCAGCTTAACGTCAGGGACAGGGGGCCTCAATGAGCAGTTCTTC.

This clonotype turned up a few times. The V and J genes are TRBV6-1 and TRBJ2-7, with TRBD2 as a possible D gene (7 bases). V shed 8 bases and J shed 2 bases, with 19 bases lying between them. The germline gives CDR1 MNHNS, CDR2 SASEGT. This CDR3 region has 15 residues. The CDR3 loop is CASDPAEGGTYEQYF. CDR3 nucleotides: TGTGCCAGCGACCCAGCTGAGGGGGGGACCTACGAGCAGTACTTC.

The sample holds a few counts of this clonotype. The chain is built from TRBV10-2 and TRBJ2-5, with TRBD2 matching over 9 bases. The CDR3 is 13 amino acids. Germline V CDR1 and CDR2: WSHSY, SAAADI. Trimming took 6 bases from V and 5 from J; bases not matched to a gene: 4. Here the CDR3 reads CASRSGGPETQYF. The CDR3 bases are TGCGCCAGCAGGAGCGGGGGGCCCGAGACCCAGTACTTC.

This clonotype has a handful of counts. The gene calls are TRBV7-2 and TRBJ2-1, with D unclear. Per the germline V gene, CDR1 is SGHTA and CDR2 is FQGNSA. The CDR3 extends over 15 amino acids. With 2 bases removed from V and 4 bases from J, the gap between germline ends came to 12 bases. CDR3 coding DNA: TGTGCCAGCAGCTTAATAACTGGGATTTACAATGAGCAGTTCTTC. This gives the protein CASSLITGIYNEQFF.

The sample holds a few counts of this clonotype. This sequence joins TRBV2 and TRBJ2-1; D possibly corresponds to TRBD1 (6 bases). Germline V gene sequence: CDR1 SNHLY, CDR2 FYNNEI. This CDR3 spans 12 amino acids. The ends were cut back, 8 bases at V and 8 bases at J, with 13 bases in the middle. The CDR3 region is CASLQGSDEQFF. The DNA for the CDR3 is TGTGCCAGCCTCCAGGGGTCGGATGAGCAGTTCTTC.

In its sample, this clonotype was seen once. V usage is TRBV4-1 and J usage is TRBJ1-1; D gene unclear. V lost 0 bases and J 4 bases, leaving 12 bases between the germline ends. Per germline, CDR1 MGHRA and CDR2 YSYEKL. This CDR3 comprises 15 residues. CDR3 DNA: TGCGCCAGCAGCCAAGAGGAGGGTATCAGCACTGAAGCTTTCTTT. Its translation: CASSQEEGISTEAFF.